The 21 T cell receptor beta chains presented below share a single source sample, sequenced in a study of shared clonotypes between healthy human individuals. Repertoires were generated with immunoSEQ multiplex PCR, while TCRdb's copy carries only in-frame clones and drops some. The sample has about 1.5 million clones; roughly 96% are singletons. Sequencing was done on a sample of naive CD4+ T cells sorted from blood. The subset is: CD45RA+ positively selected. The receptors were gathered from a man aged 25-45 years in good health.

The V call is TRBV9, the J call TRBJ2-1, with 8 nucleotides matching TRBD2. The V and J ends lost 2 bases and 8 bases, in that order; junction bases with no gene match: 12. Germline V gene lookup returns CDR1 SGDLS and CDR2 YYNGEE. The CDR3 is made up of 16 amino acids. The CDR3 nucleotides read TGTGCCAGCAGCGTCGACCCTCGACTAGCGTCCGATGAGCAGTTCTTC. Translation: CASSVDPRLASDEQFF.

The CDR3 is CASSGGGSLEQFF. The CDR3, as DNA: TGTGCCAGCTCGGGAGGGGGGTCCCTTGAGCAGTTCTTC. V is TRBV28 and J is TRBJ2-1; 8 nucleotides match TRBD2. Germline loops: CDR1 MDHEN, CDR2 SYDVKM. CDR3 length: 13 residues. Trimming cost V 8 bases and J 9 bases; bases outside gene matches: 9.

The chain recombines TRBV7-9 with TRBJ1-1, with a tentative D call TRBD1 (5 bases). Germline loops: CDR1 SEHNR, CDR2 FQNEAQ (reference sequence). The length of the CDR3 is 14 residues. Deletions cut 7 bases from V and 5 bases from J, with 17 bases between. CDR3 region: CASTGPLRNTEAFF. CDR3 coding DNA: TGTGCCAGCACGGGACCTCTCAGGAATACTGAAGCTTTCTTT.

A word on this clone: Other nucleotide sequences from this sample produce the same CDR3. For the CDR3, the DNA is TGTGCCAGCTCACCGGGGGGCGCCCAGCCCCAGCATTTT. It yields the protein CASSPGGAQPQHF. The chain employs TRBV18 and TRBJ1-5; D may be TRBD1 (6 bases). CDR1 is KGHSH, CDR2 LQKENI, per germline. Trimming took off 3 bases at V and 7 bases at J, with 10 bases between the two ends. The CDR3 extends over 13 amino acids.

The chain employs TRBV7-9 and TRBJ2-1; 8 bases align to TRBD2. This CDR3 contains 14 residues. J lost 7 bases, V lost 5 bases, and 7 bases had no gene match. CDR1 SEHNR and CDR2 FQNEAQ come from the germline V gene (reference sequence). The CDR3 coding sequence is TGTGCCAGCAGCCTTAGCGGGATAGGGAATGAGCAGTTCTTC. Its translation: CASSLSGIGNEQFF. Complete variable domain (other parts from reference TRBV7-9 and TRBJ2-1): DTGVSQNPRHKITKRGQNVTFRCDPISEHNRLYWYRQTLGQGPEFLTYFQNEAQLEKSRLLSDRFSAERPKGSFSTLEIQRTEQGDSAMYLCASSLSGIGNEQFFGPGTRLTVL.

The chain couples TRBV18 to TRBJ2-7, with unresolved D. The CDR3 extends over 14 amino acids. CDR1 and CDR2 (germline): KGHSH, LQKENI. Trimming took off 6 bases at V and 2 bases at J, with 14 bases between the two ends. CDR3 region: CASSPGSTAYEQYF. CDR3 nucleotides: TGTGCCAGCTCCCCCGGATCGACCGCCTACGAGCAGTACTTC.

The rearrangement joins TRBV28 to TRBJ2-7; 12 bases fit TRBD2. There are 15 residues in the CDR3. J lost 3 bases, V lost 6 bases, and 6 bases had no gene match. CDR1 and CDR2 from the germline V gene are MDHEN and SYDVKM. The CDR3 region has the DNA TGTGCCAGCAGATCCACGACTAGCGGGAGCTACGAGCAGTACTTC. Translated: CASRSTTSGSYEQYF.

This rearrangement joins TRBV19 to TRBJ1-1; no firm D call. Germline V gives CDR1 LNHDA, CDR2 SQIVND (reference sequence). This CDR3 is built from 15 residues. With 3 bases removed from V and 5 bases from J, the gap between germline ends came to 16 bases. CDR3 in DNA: TGTGCCAGTAGTATTTATTTTGGAGGAGGGACTGAAGCTTTCTTT. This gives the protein CASSIYFGGGTEAFF.

Here the CDR3 reads CASSPITGQGAEQFF. Here the CDR3 DNA reads TGCGCCAGCAGCCCGATTACCGGACAGGGGGCTGAGCAGTTCTTC. The chain employs TRBV5-1 and TRBJ2-1; 11 nucleotides agree with TRBD1. Germline V gene data show CDR1 as SGHRS and CDR2 as YFSETQ. J gave up 9 bases and V 4 bases, and 9 bases lay outside the gene matches. CDR3 length equals 15 residues.

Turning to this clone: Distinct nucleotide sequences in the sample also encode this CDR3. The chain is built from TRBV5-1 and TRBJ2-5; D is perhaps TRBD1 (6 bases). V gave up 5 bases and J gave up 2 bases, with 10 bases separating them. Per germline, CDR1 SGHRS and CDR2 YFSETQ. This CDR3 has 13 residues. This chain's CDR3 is CASSRTVQETQYF. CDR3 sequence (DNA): TGCGCCAGCAGTAGGACAGTACAAGAGACCCAGTACTTC.

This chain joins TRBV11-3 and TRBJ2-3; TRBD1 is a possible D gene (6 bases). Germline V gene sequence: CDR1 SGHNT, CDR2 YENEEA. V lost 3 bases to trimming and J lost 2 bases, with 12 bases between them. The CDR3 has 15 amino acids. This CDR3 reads CASSLVGAATDTQYF. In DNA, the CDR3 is TGTGCCAGCAGCTTGGTGGGGGCAGCCACAGATACGCAGTATTTT.

The CDR3 bases are TGCGCCAGCAGCTTGCCCTGGGGCTCAGAGACCCAGTACTTC. Its protein product is CASSLPWGSETQYF. The chain is built from TRBV5-1 and TRBJ2-5; TRBD1 is a possible D gene (5 bases). The CDR3 length is 14 residues. The germline V gene encodes CDR1 SGHRS and CDR2 YFSETQ. V lost 1 base, J lost 4 bases, and 11 bases lay in between.

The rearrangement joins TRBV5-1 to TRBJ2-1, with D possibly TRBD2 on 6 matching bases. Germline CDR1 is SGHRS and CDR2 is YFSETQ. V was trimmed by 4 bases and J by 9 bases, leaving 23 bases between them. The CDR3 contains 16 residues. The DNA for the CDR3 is TGCGCCAGCAGCATATTAGGCCGGAGGGATTCGATTGAGCAGTTCTTC. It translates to CASSILGRRDSIEQFF.

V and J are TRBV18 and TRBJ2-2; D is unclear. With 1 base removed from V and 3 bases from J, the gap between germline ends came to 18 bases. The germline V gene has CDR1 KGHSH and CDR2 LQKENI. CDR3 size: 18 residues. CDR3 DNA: TGTGCCAGCTCACCACTACCATCTACCGATTCTTACACCGGGGAGCTGTTTTTT. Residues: CASSPLPSTDSYTGELFF.

CDR3 DNA: TGTGCCAGCAGTTACTCGGAGACAGTCTCCTACGAGCAGTACTTC. This translates into CASSYSETVSYEQYF. The gene calls are TRBV6-5 and TRBJ2-7; D is possibly TRBD1 (5 bases). V lost 0 bases and J 0 bases, leaving 9 bases between the germline ends. Germline CDR1 and CDR2: MNHEY and SVGAGI. CDR3 length: 15 amino acids.

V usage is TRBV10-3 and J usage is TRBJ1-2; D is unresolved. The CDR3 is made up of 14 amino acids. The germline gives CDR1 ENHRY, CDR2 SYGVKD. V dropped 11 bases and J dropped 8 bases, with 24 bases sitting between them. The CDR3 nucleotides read TGTGCCGCCAGCAGCTCTCCCCCAACCGGCGGCTACACCTTC. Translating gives CAASSSPPTGGYTF.

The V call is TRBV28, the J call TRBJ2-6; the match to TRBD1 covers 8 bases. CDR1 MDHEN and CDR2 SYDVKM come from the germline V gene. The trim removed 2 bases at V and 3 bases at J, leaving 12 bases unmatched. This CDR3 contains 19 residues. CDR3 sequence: CASSLSFRTGSFGANVLTF. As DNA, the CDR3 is TGTGCCAGCAGTTTAAGTTTTAGGACAGGGTCCTTTGGGGCCAACGTCCTGACTTTC.

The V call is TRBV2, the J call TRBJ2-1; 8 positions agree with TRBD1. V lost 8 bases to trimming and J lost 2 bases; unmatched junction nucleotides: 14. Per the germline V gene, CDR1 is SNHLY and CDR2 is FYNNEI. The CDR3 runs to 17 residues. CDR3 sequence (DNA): TGTGCCAGCTCCCTTGGACAGGGAACATTGGCCTACAATGAGCAGTTCTTC. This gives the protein CASSLGQGTLAYNEQFF. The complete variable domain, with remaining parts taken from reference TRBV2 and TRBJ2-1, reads EPEVTQTPSHQVTQMGQEVILRCVPISNHLYFYWYRQILGQKVEFLVSFYNNEISEKSEIFDDQFSVERPDGSNFTLKIRSTKLEDSAMYFCASSLGQGTLAYNEQFFGPGTRLTVL.

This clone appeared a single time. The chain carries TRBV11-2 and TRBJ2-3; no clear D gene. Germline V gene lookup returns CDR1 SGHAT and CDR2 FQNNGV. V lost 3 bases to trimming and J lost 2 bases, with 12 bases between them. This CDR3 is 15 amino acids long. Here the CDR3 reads CASSLVPKSTDTQYF. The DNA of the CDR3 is TGTGCCAGCAGCTTGGTTCCAAAATCCACAGATACGCAGTATTTT. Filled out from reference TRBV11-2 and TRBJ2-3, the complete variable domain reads EAGVAQSPRYKIIEKRQSVAFWCNPISGHATLYWYQQILGQGPKLLIQFQNNGVVDDSQLPKDRFSAERLKGVDSTLKIQPAKLEDSAVYLCASSLVPKSTDTQYFGPGTRLTVL.

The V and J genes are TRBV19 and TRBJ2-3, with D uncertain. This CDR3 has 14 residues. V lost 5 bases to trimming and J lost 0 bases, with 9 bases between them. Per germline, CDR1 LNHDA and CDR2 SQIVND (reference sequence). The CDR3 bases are TGTGCCAGTAGTCCAAGCAGTAGCACAGATACGCAGTATTTT. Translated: CASSPSSSTDTQYF.

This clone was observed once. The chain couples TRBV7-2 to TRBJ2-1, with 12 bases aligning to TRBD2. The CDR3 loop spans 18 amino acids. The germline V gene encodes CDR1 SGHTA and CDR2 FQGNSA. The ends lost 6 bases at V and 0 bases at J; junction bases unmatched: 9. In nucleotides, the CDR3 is TGTGCCAGCAGTCTTAGACTAGCGGGGGTCAACTCCTACAATGAGCAGTTCTTC. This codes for CASSLRLAGVNSYNEQFF.